The 28 T cell receptor beta chains reported below all come from one sample, sequenced in a study of PD-1 blockade in classical Hodgkin lymphoma. As for time point: cycle 4 day 1 (C4D1), after more than five weeks of nivolumab. Every patient had relapsed following autologous stem cell transplantation, and cohorts differed in brentuximab vedotin exposure. Produced via immunoSEQ multiplex PCR; TCRdb's table is partial and in-frame only. The data contain some 19,000 clones, 65% to 85% of them singletons. The input for sequencing was peripheral blood mononuclear cells (PBMCs), taken before the fourth cycle of nivolumab. The receptors were sampled from a human donor with classical Hodgkin lymphoma.

V gene TRBV27 combines with J gene TRBJ2-3; tentative D call: TRBD2 (6 bases). CDR1 MNHEY and CDR2 SMNVEV come from the germline V gene (reference sequence). Trimming took off 4 bases at V and 0 bases at J, with 20 bases between the two ends. The CDR3 sequence is 18 residues long. The CDR3 DNA sequence: TGTGCCAGCAGTTCGGACTACCTACGTACTTATAGCACAGATACGCAGTATTTT. This codes for CASSSDYLRTYSTDTQYF.

The genes are TRBV19 and TRBJ2-5; tentative D call: TRBD2 (5 bases). This CDR3 is 14 amino acids long. Germline CDR1 reads LNHDA; CDR2 reads SQIVND (reference sequence). V was pared by 0 bases and J by 5 bases, with 10 bases between. CDR3 protein: CASSIDRRGETQYF. The DNA for the CDR3 is TGTGCCAGTAGTATAGATAGACGCGGGGAGACCCAGTACTTC.

This clone was observed a handful of times. This sequence joins TRBV6-5 and TRBJ2-7; D call uncertain. Germline values: CDR1 MNHEY, CDR2 SVGAGI. The V gene lost 5 bases and the J gene lost 2 bases, with 13 bases spanning the gap. The CDR3 extends over 14 amino acids. The CDR3: CASSDGESPYEQYV. The CDR3 DNA sequence: TGTGCCAGCAGTGATGGCGAGAGTCCCTACGAGCAGTACGTC.

The chain carries TRBV7-9 and TRBJ2-1; 12 positions agree with TRBD2. The CDR3 has 15 residues. From germline, CDR1 is SEHNR and CDR2 FQNEAQ (reference sequence). V was clipped by 6 bases and J by 6 bases; unmatched bases: 6. The CDR3 protein is CASSSGTSGPNEQFF. CDR3 bases: TGTGCCAGCAGTTCTGGGACTAGCGGGCCCAATGAGCAGTTCTTC.

The chain combines TRBV2 with TRBJ1-4; D call uncertain. CDR3 length: 12 amino acids. CDR1 is SNHLY and CDR2 is FYNNEI in the germline V gene. Trimming shortened V by 7 bases and J by 7 bases, and 10 bases separated the two germline ends. CDR3 amino acids: CASNKASEKLFF. The CDR3 DNA reads TGTGCCAGCAACAAAGCGAGTGAAAAACTGTTTTTT.

This clone was picked up a small number of times. The chain couples TRBV28 to TRBJ2-5, with D tentatively TRBD2 (5 bases). The ends were cut back, 5 bases at V and 5 bases at J, with 18 bases in the middle. Germline CDR1 MDHEN, CDR2 SYDVKM. CDR3 length: 15 residues. The CDR3 is CASSASRRQKETQYF. The CDR3 nucleotides are TGTGCCAGCAGTGCTAGCCGGCGTCAGAAGGAGACCCAGTACTTC.

The V and J genes are TRBV4-2 and TRBJ2-5; 10 nucleotides line up with TRBD2. This CDR3 comprises 15 residues. The V segment lost 1 base and the J segment 5 bases; nucleotides outside the gene matches: 4. CDR1 and CDR2 from the germline V gene are LGHNA and YNFKEQ. The chain's CDR3 is CASSQGAGGWETQYF. The CDR3, as DNA: TGTGCCAGCAGCCAAGGAGCGGGGGGGTGGGAGACCCAGTACTTC.

This clone has a handful of counts. The V and J genes are TRBV4-3 and TRBJ1-1; no clear D. Germline V gives CDR1 LGHNA, CDR2 YSLEER. This CDR3 contains 16 residues. The V end lost 0 bases, the J end lost 1 base, and 12 bases lay between the germline ends. The CDR3 region is CASSQDVGPGNTEAFF. CDR3 sequence (DNA): TGCGCCAGCAGCCAAGATGTAGGCCCAGGGAACACTGAAGCTTTCTTT.

Comments on this clone: At one end the junction does not follow the germline gene, possibly because of a read error. The chain couples TRBV4-3 to TRBJ2-7; D is undetermined. In germline, CDR1 is LGHNA, CDR2 YSLEER. This CDR3 comprises 9 residues. This CDR3 reads CASSTKPKF. DNA of the CDR3: TGCGCCAGCAGCACCAAACCCAAATTC.

The V call is TRBV7-2, the J call TRBJ2-1; D gene ambiguous. CDR1 and CDR2 from the germline V gene are SGHTA and FQGNSA. V dropped 5 bases and J dropped 8 bases, with 7 bases sitting between them. The length of the CDR3 is 11 residues. CDR3 in DNA: TGTGCCAGCAGCCCCCGACATGAGCAGTTCTTC. This sequence encodes CASSPRHEQFF.

J is TRBJ2-5 and V is TRBV6-6; 7 bases are shared with TRBD1. With V trimmed by 0 bases and J by 5 bases, 9 bases remained unmatched. From germline, CDR1 is MNHNY and CDR2 SVGAGI (reference sequence). This CDR3 has 16 amino acids. The CDR3 coding sequence is TGTGCCAGCAGTTACTCTAGACAGGGTTTGTCTGAGACCCAGTACTTC. Residues: CASSYSRQGLSETQYF.

The chain couples TRBV5-8 to TRBJ2-5; 11 bases agree with TRBD1. V was pared by 4 bases and J by 5 bases, with 10 bases of the junction left unmatched. Germline V lookup: CDR1 SGHTS, CDR2 YDEGEE. The CDR3 runs to 16 residues. CDR3 region: CASSPAGQGARETQYF. Written as DNA, the CDR3 is TGTGCCAGCAGCCCGGCAGGACAGGGGGCGCGGGAGACCCAGTACTTC.

This clone has just a few counts. The chain is built from TRBV4-1 and TRBJ1-5; D unresolved. The germline V gene has CDR1 MGHRA and CDR2 YSYEKL. V was pared by 0 bases and J by 2 bases, with 17 bases between. This CDR3 is 18 amino acids long. The CDR3 DNA reads as TGCGCCAGCAGCCAAGAGGGTGTTTCGGGTTGGGGCAATCAGCCCCAGCATTTT. This codes for CASSQEGVSGWGNQPQHF.

The chain has TRBV5-1 and TRBJ1-6; a weak D match, TRBD1 (5 bases). The CDR3 contains 15 residues. Germline assignment: CDR1 SGHRS and CDR2 YFSETQ. The ends were cut back, 6 bases at V and 5 bases at J, with 15 bases in the middle. As DNA, the CDR3 is TGCGCCAGCACCCCTAGTAGGGGCGATAATTCACCCCTCCACTTT. Translation gives CASTPSRGDNSPLHF.

The CDR3: CASSIDPRGEQFF. For the CDR3, the DNA is TGTGCCAGTAGTATCGACCCGCGGGGTGAGCAGTTCTTC. This chain uses TRBV19 with TRBJ2-1; a possible D gene is TRBD2 (6 bases). Germline CDR1 and CDR2: LNHDA and SQIVND (reference sequence). V was trimmed by 3 bases and J by 9 bases, leaving 12 bases between them. The CDR3 runs 13 residues.

CDR3 bases: TGTGCCAGTAGTCTGGACAGGCCCGAATCAGAAAAACTGTTTTTT. Amino acids: CASSLDRPESEKLFF. V and J are TRBV19 and TRBJ1-4; 7 bases are a match to TRBD1. J was trimmed by 8 bases and V by 5 bases; bases with no gene match: 11. Germline V gene sequence: CDR1 LNHDA, CDR2 SQIVND (reference sequence). The CDR3 runs 15 residues.

The V and J genes are TRBV7-2 and TRBJ2-1; 7 nucleotides align to TRBD2. The CDR3 contains 14 residues. Germline loops: CDR1 SGHTA, CDR2 FQGNSA. Germline trimming cut 5 bases from V and 2 bases from J; bases unmatched to any gene: 3. CDR3 in DNA: TGTGCCAGCAGCGAAACTAGCGCCTACAATGAGCAGTTCTTC. Translated, it gives CASSETSAYNEQFF.

In this sample, this clone turned up a few times. The chain carries TRBV4-1 and TRBJ2-7; TRBD1 might be the D (6 bases). This CDR3 has 16 residues. The V gene's germline CDR1 is MGHRA and CDR2 YSYEKL. V was clipped by 3 bases and J by 2 bases, with 17 bases between them. Here the CDR3 DNA reads TGCGCCAGCAGCCACGCCCCCGGGACATTTCCCTACGAGCAGTACTTC. This translates into CASSHAPGTFPYEQYF.

The J gene is TRBJ2-7, the V gene TRBV4-3; possibly TRBD1 or TRBD2 for D (5 bases each). Germline loops: CDR1 LGHNA, CDR2 YSLEER. V lost 0 bases to trimming and J lost 4 bases, with 22 bases between them. The CDR3 runs 18 residues. The CDR3 nucleotides read TGCGCCAGCAGCCAAGAAAGGGCTTTGGGGTTGGGACGGTACGAGCAGTACTTC. Its protein is CASSQERALGLGRYEQYF.

J is TRBJ2-3 and V is TRBV5-1, with 8 bases identical to TRBD1. Trimming took 3 bases from V and 6 from J; bases not matched to a gene: 9. Germline V lookup: CDR1 SGHRS, CDR2 YFSETQ. This CDR3 comprises 15 residues. CDR3 nucleotides: TGCGCCAGCAGCTACAGGGGGGTAGAAGGGGATACGCAGTATTTT. It codes for CASSYRGVEGDTQYF. The full variable domain, in which reference TRBV5-1 and TRBJ2-3 provide the parts outside the CDR3, is KAGVTQTPRYLIKTRGQQVTLSCSPISGHRSVSWYQQTPGQGLQFLFEYFSETQRNKGNFPGRFSGRQFSNSRSEMNVSTLELGDSALYLCASSYRGVEGDTQYFGPGTRLTVL.

This chain uses TRBV9 with TRBJ1-1, with 7 bases aligning to TRBD1. CDR3 size: 14 residues. Unmatched junction bases numbered 5, after V lost 3 bases and J lost 3 bases. Germline V gene data show CDR1 as SGDLS and CDR2 as YYNGEE. In nucleotides, the CDR3 is TGTGCCAGCAGCGCCCGGGACAGTCACACTGAAGCTTTCTTT. Protein product: CASSARDSHTEAFF.

The rearrangement joins TRBV6-1 to TRBJ2-7; D not resolved. Looked up from germline, CDR1 is MNHNS and CDR2 is SASEGT. CDR3 length: 13 amino acids. Trimming left V 1 base short and J 6 bases short, with 10 bases between. This CDR3 is CASSEVEDLEQYV. The CDR3 DNA is TGTGCCAGCAGTGAAGTTGAGGATCTCGAGCAGTACGTC.

The chain has TRBV7-9 and TRBJ2-7, with D tentatively TRBD1 or TRBD2 (5 bases each). V lost 5 bases and J lost 1, with 15 bases in between. CDR3 length equals 15 residues. Germline V CDR1 and CDR2: SEHNR, FQNEAQ (reference sequence). The CDR3 here is CASSLGTSWSYEQYF. CDR3 bases: TGTGCCAGCAGCCTCGGGACGTCGTGGTCCTACGAGCAGTACTTC.

This chain links TRBV10-3 with TRBJ2-7; D remains unclear. Germline CDR1 and CDR2: ENHRY and SYGVKD. V was pared by 2 bases and J by 0 bases, with 5 bases between. The CDR3 totals 13 residues. CDR3 DNA: TGTGCCATCAGTGAGCCAGGCTCCTACGAGCAGTACGTC. Its translation: CAISEPGSYEQYV.

This clone was seen more than once but under ten times. This chain links TRBV5-5 with TRBJ2-7, with 8 nucleotides matching TRBD1. This CDR3 is built from 15 residues. Per germline, CDR1 SGHKS and CDR2 YYEKEE (reference sequence). V was pared by 4 bases and J by 3 bases, with 9 bases of the junction left unmatched. The DNA of the CDR3 is TGTGCCAGCAGCGTTGACAGGGGTTCTCACTACGAGCAGTACGTC. This gives the protein CASSVDRGSHYEQYV.

This clone occurred a few times. The chain has TRBV5-6 and TRBJ2-2; D perhaps matches TRBD2 (5 bases). The CDR3 runs to 16 residues. Germline CDR1 and CDR2: SGHDT and YYEEEE. Trimming pared 0 bases from V and 5 bases from J, leaving 14 bases between. DNA of the CDR3: TGTGCCAGCAGCTTGGTGTGGGGAGCGCATACCGGGGAGCTGTTTTTT. Residues: CASSLVWGAHTGELFF.

This rearrangement joins TRBV7-9 to TRBJ2-1, with 11 positions matching TRBD2. Trimming cost V 2 bases and J 2 bases; bases outside gene matches: 8. The CDR3 runs 18 residues. Per the germline V gene, CDR1 is SEHNR and CDR2 is FQNEAQ (reference sequence). The CDR3 DNA sequence: TGTGCCAGCAGCTTATTCACTAGCGGGGGCCCCCCCTACAATGAGCAGTTCTTC. Its protein is CASSLFTSGGPPYNEQFF.

The rearrangement uses TRBV2 and TRBJ1-1, with a weak D call TRBD1 (5 bases). The V end was cut by 4 bases, the J end by 11 bases, with 23 bases between. CDR1 is SNHLY and CDR2 is FYNNEI in the germline V gene. CDR3 length: 15 amino acids. DNA of the CDR3: TGTGCCAGCAGTGGTTGGGGCAGGGAAGGCCTTAGGGCTTTCTTT. It is translated as CASSGWGREGLRAFF.